This TCR beta chain was captured by sequencing in a study of siplizumab effects on memory and regulatory T cells. Per sample, about 10^5 TCR templates underwent assay. Sequencing used immunoSEQ multiplex PCR; TCRdb keeps in-frame clones, though not all of them. Altogether some 65,000 clones are present, approximately 88% being singletons, with the ten largest covering over 1.5%. Germline assignment: CDR1 SGHDN and CDR2 FVKESK. Trimming shortened V by 0 bases and J by 5 bases, and 10 bases separated the two germline ends. This CDR3 is 14 amino acids long. With respect to this clone: The antigen is unknown.

Whole-study findings and limits: Alloreactive clones mapping to unstimulated subsets formed only a minor fraction. Roughly 75-97% of proliferating clones (CD4+ or CD8+) could not be assigned a naive or memory phenotype.

The gene calls are TRBV14 and TRBJ1-2; D is ambiguous. The sample was Tregs sorted from blood. This receptor was identified in a human donor in good health. The CDR3 sequence: CASSQEGGGYGYTF. The CDR3 DNA reads TGTGCCAGCAGCCAAGAGGGAGGAGGGTATGGCTACACCTTC.